This T cell receptor beta chain was identified in a study of beta chain features in type 1 diabetes. Study background: Sorted cells from all samples, numbering 107,917,701, were examined.

As regards this clone: Its matching antigen is unknown.

Reverse transcribing all isolated RNA meant expressed TCRB transcripts were sequenced. Measured with immunoSEQ multiplex PCR; TCRdb has only the in-frame clones, and not every one. The repertoire holds approximately 140,000 clones, about 50% seen once, with under 0.45% in the top ten. The study, taken as a whole, reports: Diminished insertions and augmented deletions at VDJ junctions characterized type 1 diabetes patients. With patients and controls alike, PCR might favor shorter templates to an equal degree.

Sorting based on CD45RO/CCR7/CD25/CD127/CD95/CD27 separated CD4+ naive, central memory, regulatory and stem cell-like memory cells. The CDR3 consists of 13 residues. With V trimmed by 6 bases and J by 6 bases, 1 base remained unmatched. Germline V CDR1 and CDR2: MNHNS, SASEGT. This sequence originates from a man younger than 30 in good health. The V call is TRBV6-1, the J call TRBJ1-5; the match to TRBD1 covers 11 bases. Material for sequencing was Tregs from blood. The CDR3 region has the DNA TGTGCCAGCAGAGGGACAGGGGGTCAGCCCCAGCATTTT. Its translation is CASRGTGGQPQHF.